This T cell receptor beta chain was obtained from a study of blood T cell repertoires in COVID-19. Overall study context: There were acute and convalescent COVID-19 samples, and they came from the United States, Italy and Spain.

Sequencing used immunoSEQ multiplex PCR; TCRdb keeps in-frame clones, though not all of them. The repertoire consists of under 100,000 clones, with about 92% occurring once and the leading ten covering roughly 6.4%. Trimming cost V 5 bases and J 2 bases; bases outside gene matches: 5. The germline V gene has CDR1 SGHNT and CDR2 YENEEA. The length of the CDR3 is 14 residues. This clonotype was obtained from a woman between 55 and 75 years old with active COVID-19. The chain couples TRBV11-3 to TRBJ2-5; 7 bases map to TRBD1. What was sequenced was peripheral blood. DNA of the CDR3: TGTGCCAGCAGCGGAGACAGGGCGCAAGAGACCCAGTACTTC. The encoded protein is CASSGDRAQETQYF.